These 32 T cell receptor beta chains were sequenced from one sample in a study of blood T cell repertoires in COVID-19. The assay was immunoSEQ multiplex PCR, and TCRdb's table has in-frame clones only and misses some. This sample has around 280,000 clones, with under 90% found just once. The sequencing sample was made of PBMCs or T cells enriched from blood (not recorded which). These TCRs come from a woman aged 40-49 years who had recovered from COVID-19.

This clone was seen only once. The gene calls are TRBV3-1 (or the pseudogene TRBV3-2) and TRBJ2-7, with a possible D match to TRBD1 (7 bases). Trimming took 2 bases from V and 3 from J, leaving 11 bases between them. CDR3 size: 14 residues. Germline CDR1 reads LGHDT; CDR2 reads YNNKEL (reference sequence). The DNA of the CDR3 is TGTGCCAGCAGCCAACGGCAGGGGGGCTACGAGCAGTACTTC. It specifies CASSQRQGGYEQYF.

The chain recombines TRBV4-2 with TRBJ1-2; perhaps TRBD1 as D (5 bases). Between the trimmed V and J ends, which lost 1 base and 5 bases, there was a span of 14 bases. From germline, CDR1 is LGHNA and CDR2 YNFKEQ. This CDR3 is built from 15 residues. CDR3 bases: TGTGCCAGCAGCCAAGGTCCAGGGAGGGCGTATGGCTACACCTTC. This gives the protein CASSQGPGRAYGYTF.

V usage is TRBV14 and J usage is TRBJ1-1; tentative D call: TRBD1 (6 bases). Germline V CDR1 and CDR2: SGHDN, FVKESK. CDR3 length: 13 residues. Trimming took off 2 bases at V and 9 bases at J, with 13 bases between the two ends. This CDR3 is CASSQLRTEKAFF. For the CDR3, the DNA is TGTGCCAGCAGCCAACTTCGGACAGAGAAAGCTTTCTTT.

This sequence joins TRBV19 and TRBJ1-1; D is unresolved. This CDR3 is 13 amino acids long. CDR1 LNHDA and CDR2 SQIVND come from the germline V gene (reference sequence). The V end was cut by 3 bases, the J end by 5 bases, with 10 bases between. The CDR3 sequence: CASSIRVWTEAFF. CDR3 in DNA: TGTGCCAGTAGTATCCGGGTGTGGACTGAAGCTTTCTTT.

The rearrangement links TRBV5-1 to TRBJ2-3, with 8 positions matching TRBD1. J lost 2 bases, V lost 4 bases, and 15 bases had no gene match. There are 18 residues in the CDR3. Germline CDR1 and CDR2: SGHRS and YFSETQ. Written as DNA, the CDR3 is TGCGCCAGCAGCCTCGCCCCCCACGGACAGGGCTCCACAGATACGCAGTATTTT. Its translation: CASSLAPHGQGSTDTQYF.

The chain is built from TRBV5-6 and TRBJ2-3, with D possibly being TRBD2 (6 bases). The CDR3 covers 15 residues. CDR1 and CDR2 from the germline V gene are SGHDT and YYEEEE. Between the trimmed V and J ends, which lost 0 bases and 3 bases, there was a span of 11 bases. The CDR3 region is CASSLGFRETDTQYF. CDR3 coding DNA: TGTGCCAGCAGCTTGGGGTTCCGGGAGACAGATACGCAGTATTTT.

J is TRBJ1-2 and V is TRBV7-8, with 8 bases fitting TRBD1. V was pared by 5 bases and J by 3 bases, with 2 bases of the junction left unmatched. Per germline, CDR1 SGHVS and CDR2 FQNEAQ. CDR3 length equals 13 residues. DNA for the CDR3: TGTGCCAGCAGCCCGGGACAGGACTATGGCTACACCTTC. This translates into CASSPGQDYGYTF.

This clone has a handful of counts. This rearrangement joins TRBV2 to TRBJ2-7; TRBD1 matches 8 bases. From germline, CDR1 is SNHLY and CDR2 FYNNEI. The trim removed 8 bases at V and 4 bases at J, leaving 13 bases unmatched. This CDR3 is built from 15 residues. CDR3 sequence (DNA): TGTGCCAGCGATATTGGACAGGGACTCCCATACGAGCAGTACTTC. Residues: CASDIGQGLPYEQYF.

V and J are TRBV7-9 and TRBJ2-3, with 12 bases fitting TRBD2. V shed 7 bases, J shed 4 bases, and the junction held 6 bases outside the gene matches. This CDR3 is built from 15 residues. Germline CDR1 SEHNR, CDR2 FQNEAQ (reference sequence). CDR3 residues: CASKALAGGSDTQYF. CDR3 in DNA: TGTGCCAGCAAGGCCCTAGCGGGAGGGTCAGATACGCAGTATTTT.

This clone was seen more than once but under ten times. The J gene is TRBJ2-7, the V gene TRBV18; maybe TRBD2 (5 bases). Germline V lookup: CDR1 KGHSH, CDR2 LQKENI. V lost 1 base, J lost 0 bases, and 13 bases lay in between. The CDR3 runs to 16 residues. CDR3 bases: TGTGCCAGCTCACCACGGCTAACGGGGAGCTCCTACGAGCAGTACTTC. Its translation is CASSPRLTGSSYEQYF.

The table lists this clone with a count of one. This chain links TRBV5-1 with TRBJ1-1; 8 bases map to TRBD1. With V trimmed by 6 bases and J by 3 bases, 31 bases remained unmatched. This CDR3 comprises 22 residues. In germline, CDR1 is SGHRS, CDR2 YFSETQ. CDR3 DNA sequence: TGCGCCAGCACCCTTGGGCTCAACAGGGGGGAGTACGATAACTCATTCGACACTGAAGCTTTCTTT. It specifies CASTLGLNRGEYDNSFDTEAFF.

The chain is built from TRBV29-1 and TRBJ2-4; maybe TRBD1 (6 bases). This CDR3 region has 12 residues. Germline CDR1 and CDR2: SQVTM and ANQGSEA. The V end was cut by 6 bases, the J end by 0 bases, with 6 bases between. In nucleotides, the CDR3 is TGCAGCGTGGGACAAGCCAAAAACATTCAGTACTTC. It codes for CSVGQAKNIQYF.

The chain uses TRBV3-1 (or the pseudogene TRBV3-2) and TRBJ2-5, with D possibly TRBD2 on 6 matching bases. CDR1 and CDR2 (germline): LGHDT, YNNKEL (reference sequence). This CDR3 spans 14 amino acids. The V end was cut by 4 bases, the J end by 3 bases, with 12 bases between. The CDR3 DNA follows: TGTGCCAGCAGCCGCGCGTGGACTAAAGAGACCCAGTACTTC. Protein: CASSRAWTKETQYF.

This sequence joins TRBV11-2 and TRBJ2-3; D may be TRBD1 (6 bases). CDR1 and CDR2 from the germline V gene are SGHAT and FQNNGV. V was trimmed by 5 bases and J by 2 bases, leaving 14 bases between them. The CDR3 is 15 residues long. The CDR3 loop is CASSPGQLYTDTQYF. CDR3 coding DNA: TGTGCCAGCAGCCCGGGACAACTCTACACAGATACGCAGTATTTT.

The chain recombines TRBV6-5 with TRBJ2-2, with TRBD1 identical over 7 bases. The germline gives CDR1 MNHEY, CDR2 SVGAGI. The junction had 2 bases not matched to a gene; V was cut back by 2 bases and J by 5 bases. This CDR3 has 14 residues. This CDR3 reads CASSYLRGTGELFF. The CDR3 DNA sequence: TGTGCCAGCAGTTACCTCAGGGGGACCGGGGAGCTGTTTTTT.

The CDR3 loop reads CASSLGASDTQYF. The CDR3 DNA follows: TGTGCCAGCAGCTTAGGGGCATCAGATACGCAGTATTTT. The chain is built from TRBV7-2 and TRBJ2-3, with D uncertain. CDR1 and CDR2 from the germline V gene are SGHTA and FQGNSA. The CDR3 is 13 amino acids. Trimming stripped 1 base from V and 4 bases from J, with 6 bases between. The full variable domain, its missing parts supplied by reference TRBV7-2 and TRBJ2-3, is GAGVSQSPSNKVTEKGKDVELRCDPISGHTALYWYRQSLGQGLEFLIYFQGNSAPDKSGLPSDRFSAERTGGSVSTLTIQRTQQEDSAVYLCASSLGASDTQYFGPGTRLTVL.

The CDR3 sequence: CSALHRGGNYGYTF. The CDR3, as DNA: TGCAGCGCTTTACACAGGGGAGGTAACTATGGCTACACCTTC. The rearrangement uses TRBV29-1 and TRBJ1-2; 7 positions agree with TRBD1. This CDR3 spans 14 amino acids. CDR1 is SQVTM and CDR2 is ANQGSEA in the germline V gene. V gave up 7 bases and J gave up 1 base; unmatched junction bases: 9.

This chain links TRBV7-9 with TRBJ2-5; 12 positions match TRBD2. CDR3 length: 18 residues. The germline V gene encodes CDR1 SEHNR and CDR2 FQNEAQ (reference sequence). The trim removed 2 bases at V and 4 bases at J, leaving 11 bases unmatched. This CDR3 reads CASSLTLWLAGGSETQYF. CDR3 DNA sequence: TGTGCCAGCAGCTTAACCCTTTGGCTAGCGGGAGGGTCAGAGACCCAGTACTTC.

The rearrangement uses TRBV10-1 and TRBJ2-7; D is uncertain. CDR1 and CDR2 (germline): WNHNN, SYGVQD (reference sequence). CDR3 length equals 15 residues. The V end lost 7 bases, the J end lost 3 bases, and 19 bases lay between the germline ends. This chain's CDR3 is CASNPLLCGNYEQYF. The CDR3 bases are TGCGCCAGCAACCCCCTTCTTTGCGGCAACTACGAGCAGTACTTC.

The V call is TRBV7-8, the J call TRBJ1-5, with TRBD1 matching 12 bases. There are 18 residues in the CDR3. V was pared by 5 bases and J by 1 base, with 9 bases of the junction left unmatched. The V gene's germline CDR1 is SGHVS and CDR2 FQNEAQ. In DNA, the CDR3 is TGTGCCAGCAGCCGCGGGACAGGGGGCTCAAGGAGCAATCAGCCCCAGCATTTT. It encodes CASSRGTGGSRSNQPQHF.

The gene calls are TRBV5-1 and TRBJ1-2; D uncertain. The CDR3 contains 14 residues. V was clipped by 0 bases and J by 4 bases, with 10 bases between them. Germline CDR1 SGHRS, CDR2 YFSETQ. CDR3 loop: CASSLVSEGYGYTF. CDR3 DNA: TGCGCCAGCAGCTTGGTTTCAGAGGGCTATGGCTACACCTTC. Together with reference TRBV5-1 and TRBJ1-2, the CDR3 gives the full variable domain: KAGVTQTPRYLIKTRGQQVTLSCSPISGHRSVSWYQQTPGQGLQFLFEYFSETQRNKGNFPGRFSGRQFSNSRSEMNVSTLELGDSALYLCASSLVSEGYGYTFGSGTRLTVV.

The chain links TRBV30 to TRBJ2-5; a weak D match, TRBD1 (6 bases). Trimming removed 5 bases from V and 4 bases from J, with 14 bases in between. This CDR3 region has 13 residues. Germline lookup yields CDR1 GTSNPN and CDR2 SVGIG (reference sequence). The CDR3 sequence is CAWSTGRPETQYF. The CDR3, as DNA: TGTGCCTGGTCGACAGGAAGGCCAGAGACCCAGTACTTC.

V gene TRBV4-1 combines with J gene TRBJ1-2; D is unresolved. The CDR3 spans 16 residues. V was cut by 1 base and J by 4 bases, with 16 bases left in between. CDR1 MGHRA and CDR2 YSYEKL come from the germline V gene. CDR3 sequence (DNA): TGCGCCAGCAGCCAAGCAGAAGGAGGGTCGGTCTATGGCTACACCTTC. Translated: CASSQAEGGSVYGYTF.

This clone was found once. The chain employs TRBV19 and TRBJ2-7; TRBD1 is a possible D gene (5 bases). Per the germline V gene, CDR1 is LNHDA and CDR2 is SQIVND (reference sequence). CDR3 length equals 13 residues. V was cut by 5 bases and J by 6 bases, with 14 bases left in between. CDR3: CASSQTWGSEQYF. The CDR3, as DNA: TGTGCCAGTAGTCAAACTTGGGGCTCCGAGCAGTACTTC.

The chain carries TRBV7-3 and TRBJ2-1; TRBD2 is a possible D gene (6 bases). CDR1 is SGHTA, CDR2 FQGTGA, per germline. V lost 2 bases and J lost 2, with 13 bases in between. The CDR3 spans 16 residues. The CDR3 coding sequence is TGTGCCAGCAGCTTATCCGGGAGTCTCCCCTACAATGAGCAGTTCTTC. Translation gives CASSLSGSLPYNEQFF. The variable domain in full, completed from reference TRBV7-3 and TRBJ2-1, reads GAGVSQTPSNKVTEKGKYVELRCDPISGHTALYWYRQSLGQGPEFLIYFQGTGAADDSGLPNDRFFAVRPEGSVSTLKIQRTERGDSAVYLCASSLSGSLPYNEQFFGPGTRLTVL.

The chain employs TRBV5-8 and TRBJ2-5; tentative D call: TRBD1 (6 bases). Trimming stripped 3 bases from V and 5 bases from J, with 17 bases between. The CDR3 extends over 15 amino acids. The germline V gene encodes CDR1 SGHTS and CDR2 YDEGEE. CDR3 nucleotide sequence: TGTGCCAGCAGCTCGAAACAGGGCTCTCAGGAGACCCAGTACTTC. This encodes CASSSKQGSQETQYF.

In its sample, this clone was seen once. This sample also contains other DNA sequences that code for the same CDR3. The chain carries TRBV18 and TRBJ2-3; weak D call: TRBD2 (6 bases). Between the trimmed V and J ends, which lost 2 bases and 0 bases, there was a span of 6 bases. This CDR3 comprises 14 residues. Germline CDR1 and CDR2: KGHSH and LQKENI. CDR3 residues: CASSPGTSTDTQYF. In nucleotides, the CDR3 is TGTGCCAGCTCACCAGGGACTAGCACAGATACGCAGTATTTT.

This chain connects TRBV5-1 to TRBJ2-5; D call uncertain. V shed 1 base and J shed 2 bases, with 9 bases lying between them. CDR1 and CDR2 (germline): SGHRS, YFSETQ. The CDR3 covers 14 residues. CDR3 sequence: CASSLLPGQETQYF. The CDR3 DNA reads TGCGCCAGCAGCTTGCTCCCAGGACAAGAGACCCAGTACTTC.

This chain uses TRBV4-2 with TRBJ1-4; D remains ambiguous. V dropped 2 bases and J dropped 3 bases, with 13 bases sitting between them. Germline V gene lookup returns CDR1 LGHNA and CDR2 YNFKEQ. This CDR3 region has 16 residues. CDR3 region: CASSQKYARSNEKLFF. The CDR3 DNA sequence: TGTGCCAGCAGCCAAAAGTATGCGCGTTCTAATGAAAAACTGTTTTTT.

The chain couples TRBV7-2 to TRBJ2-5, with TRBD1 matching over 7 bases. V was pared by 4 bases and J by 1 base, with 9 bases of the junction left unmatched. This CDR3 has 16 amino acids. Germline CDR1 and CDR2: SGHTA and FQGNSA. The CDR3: CASSSPYGTAQETQYF. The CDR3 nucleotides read TGTGCCAGCAGCTCCCCGTATGGGACAGCCCAAGAGACCCAGTACTTC.

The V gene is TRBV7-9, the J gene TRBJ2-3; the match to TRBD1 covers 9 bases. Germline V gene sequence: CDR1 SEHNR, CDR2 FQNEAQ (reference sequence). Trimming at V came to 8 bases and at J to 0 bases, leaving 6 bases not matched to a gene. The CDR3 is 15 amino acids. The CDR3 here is CASYSGQGSTDTQYF. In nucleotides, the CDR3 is TGTGCCAGCTATTCGGGACAGGGAAGCACAGATACGCAGTATTTT.

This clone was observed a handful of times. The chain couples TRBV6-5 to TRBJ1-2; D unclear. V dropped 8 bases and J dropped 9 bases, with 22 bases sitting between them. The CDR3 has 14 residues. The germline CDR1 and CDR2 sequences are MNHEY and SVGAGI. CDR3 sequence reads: CASGSPGQAPRYTF. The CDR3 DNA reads TGTGCCAGCGGATCCCCTGGGCAGGCGCCACGCTACACCTTC.